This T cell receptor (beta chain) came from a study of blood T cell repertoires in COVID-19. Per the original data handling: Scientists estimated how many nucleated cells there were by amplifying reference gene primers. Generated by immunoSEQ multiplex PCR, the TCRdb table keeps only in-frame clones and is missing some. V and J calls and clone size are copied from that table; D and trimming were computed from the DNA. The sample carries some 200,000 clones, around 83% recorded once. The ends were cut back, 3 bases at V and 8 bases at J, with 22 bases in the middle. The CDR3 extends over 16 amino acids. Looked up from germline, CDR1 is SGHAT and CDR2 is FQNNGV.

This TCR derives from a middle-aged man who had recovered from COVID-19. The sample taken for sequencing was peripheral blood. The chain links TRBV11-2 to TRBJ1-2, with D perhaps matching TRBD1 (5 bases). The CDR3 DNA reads TGTGCCAGCAGCTTCTCTTACTCGGGGACTACGGGAGGCTACACCTTC. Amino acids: CASSFSYSGTTGGYTF.